Given below is one T cell receptor (beta chain) in context. Its specificity is not known. The data were taken from a study of OX40 agonist ivuxolimab in advanced cancers. Study background: Patients were dosed with the agonistic anti-OX40 (CD134) antibody ivuxolimab. Points from the study as a whole: At 0.1 to 3.0 mg/kg, CD4+ and CD8+ blood T cells expanded clonally by week 6. Expansion of clones was among the lowest in partial responders at 0.1-3.0 mg/kg.

The germline CDR1 and CDR2 sequences are SGHRS and YFSETQ. The CDR3 loop spans 16 amino acids. V dropped 0 bases and J dropped 4; count of bases not matched to a gene: 7. TCRdb keeps only in-frame clones here, not all; method: immunoSEQ multiplex PCR. The sample records tens of thousands of clones, roughly 92% being singletons. Baseline was the first blood sampling point, followed by cycle 4 day 1 and cycle 7 day 1. V gene TRBV5-1 combines with J gene TRBJ2-7, with 10 bases that match TRBD2. The sequence derives from an adult with an advanced solid tumor such as melanoma, head and neck, liver or kidney cancer. The specimen comprised CD4+ or CD8+ T cells sorted from blood, sampled in a trial of the OX40 agonist ivuxolimab. CDR3 protein: CASSLDMLAGEYEQYF. CDR3 DNA: TGCGCCAGCAGCTTGGACATGCTAGCGGGAGAATACGAGCAGTACTTC.